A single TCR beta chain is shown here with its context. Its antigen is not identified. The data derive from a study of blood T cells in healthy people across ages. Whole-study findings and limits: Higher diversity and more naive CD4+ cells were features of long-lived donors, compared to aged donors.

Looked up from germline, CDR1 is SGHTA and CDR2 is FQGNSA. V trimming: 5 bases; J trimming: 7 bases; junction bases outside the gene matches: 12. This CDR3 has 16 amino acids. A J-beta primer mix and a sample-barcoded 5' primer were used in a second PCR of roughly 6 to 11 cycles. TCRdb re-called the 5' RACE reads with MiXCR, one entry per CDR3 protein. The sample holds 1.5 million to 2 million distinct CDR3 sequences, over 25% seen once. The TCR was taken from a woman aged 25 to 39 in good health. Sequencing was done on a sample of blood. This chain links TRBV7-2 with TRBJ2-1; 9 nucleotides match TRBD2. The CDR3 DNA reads TGTGCCAGCAGCACAGTCACAGCGGGGGGAGGAAATGAGCAGTTCTTC. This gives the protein CASSTVTAGGGNEQFF. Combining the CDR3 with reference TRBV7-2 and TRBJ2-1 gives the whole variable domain GAGVSQSPSNKVTEKGKDVELRCDPISGHTALYWYRQSLGQGLEFLIYFQGNSAPDKSGLPSDRFSAERTGGSVSTLTIQRTQQEDSAVYLCASSTVTAGGGNEQFFGPGTRLTVL.